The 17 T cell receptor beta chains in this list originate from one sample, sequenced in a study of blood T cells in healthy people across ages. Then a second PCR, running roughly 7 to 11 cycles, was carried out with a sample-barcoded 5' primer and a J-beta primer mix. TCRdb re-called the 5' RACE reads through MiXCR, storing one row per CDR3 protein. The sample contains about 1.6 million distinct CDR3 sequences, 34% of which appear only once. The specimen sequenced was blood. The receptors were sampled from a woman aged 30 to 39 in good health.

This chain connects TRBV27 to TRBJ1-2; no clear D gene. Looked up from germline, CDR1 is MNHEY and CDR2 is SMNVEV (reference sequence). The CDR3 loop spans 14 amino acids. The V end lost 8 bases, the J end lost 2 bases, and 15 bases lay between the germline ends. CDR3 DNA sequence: TGTGCCAGCTCTCCATGGACGTCCAACTATGGCTACACCTTC. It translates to CASSPWTSNYGYTF.

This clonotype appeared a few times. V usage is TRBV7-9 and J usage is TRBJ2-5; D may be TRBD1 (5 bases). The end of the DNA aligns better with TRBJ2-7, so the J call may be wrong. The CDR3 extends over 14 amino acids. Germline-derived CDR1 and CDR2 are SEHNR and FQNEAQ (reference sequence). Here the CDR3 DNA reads TGTGCCAGCAGCTTAGTAGCACAGCAGGGCGAGCAGTACTTC. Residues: CASSLVAQQGEQYF.

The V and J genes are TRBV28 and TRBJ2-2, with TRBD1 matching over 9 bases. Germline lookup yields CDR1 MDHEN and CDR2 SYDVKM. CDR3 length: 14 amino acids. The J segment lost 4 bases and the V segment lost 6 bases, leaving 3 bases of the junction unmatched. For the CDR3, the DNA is TGTGCCAGCAGGACAGGGGGGGGCACCGGGGAGCTGTTTTTT. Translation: CASRTGGGTGELFF.

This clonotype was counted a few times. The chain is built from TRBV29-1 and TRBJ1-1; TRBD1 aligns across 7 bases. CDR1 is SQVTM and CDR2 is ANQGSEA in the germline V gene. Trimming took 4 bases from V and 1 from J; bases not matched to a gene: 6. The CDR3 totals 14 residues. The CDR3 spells CSVGTGLENTEAFF. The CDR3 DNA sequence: TGCAGCGTTGGGACAGGCCTGGAGAACACTGAAGCTTTCTTT. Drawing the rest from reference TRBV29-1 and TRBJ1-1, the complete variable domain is SAVISQKPSRDICQRGTSLTIQCQVDSQVTMMFWYRQQPGQSLTLIATANQGSEATYESGFVIDKFPISRPNLTFSTLTVSNMSPEDSSIYLCSVGTGLENTEAFFGQGTRLTVV.

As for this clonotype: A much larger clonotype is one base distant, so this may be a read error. The CDR3 DNA reads as TGTGCCTCCCTCGCGGTCTATGGCTACACCTTC. Its translation is CASLAVYGYTF. The chain recombines TRBV27 with TRBJ1-2; D call uncertain. Trimming took 11 bases from V and 4 from J, leaving 11 bases between them. Germline CDR1 reads MNHEY; CDR2 reads SMNVEV (reference sequence). The CDR3 extends over 11 amino acids.

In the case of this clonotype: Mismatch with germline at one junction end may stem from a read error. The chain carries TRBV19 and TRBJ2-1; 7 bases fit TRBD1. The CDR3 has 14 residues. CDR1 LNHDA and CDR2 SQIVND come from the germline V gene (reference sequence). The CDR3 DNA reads TGTGTCAGTAGTATTAGAGGGGGCTGGAATGAGCAGTTCTTC. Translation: CVSSIRGGWNEQFF.

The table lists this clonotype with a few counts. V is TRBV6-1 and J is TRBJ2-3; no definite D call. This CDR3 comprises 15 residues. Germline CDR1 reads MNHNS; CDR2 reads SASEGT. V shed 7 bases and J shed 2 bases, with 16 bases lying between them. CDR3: CASTLRRFLTDTQYF. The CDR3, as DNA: TGTGCCAGCACCCTAAGGCGTTTCCTCACAGATACGCAGTATTTT.

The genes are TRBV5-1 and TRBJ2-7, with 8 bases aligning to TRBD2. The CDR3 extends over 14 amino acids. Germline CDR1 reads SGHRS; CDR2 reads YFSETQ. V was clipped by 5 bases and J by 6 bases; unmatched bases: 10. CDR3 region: CASSASGGQGEQYF. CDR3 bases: TGCGCCAGCAGTGCATCGGGAGGGCAGGGCGAGCAGTACTTC.

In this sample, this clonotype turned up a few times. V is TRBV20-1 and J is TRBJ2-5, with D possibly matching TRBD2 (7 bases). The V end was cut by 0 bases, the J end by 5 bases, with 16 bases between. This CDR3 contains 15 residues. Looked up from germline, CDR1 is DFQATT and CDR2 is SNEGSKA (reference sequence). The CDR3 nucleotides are TGCAGTGCTAGAGATGGGAGGGGGAGAGGGGAGACCCAGTACTTC. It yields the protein CSARDGRGRGETQYF.

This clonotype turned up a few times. CDR3 sequence reads: CASRDREYGLEDTQYF. CDR3 nucleotides: TGTGCCAGCAGGGACAGGGAGTACGGCTTGGAAGATACGCAGTATTTT. This chain joins TRBV7-9 and TRBJ2-3, with TRBD1 matching 8 bases. V lost 6 bases to trimming and J lost 5 bases; unmatched junction nucleotides: 13. Germline CDR1 SEHNR, CDR2 FQNEAQ (reference sequence). The CDR3 spans 16 residues.

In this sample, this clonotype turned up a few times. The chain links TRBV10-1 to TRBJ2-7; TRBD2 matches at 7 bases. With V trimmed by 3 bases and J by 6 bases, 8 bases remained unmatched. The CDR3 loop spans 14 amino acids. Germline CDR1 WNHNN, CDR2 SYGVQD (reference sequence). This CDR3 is CASSESGGSGEQYF. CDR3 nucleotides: TGCGCCAGCAGTGAATCGGGCGGGAGTGGCGAGCAGTACTTC.

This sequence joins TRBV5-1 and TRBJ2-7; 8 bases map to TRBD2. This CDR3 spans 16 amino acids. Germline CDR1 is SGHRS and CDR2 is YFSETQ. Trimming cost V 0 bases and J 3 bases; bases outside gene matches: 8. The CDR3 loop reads CASSLASSGAIYEQYF. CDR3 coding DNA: TGCGCCAGCAGCTTGGCCAGTAGCGGGGCTATCTACGAGCAGTACTTC. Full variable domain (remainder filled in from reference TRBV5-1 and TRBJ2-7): KAGVTQTPRYLIKTRGQQVTLSCSPISGHRSVSWYQQTPGQGLQFLFEYFSETQRNKGNFPGRFSGRQFSNSRSEMNVSTLELGDSALYLCASSLASSGAIYEQYFGPGTRLTVT.

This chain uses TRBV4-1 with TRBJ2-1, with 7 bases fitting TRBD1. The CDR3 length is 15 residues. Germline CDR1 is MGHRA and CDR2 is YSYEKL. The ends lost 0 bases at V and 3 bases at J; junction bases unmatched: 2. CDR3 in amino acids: CASSQEGDSYNEQFF. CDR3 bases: TGCGCCAGCAGCCAAGAGGGGGACAGCTACAATGAGCAGTTCTTC.

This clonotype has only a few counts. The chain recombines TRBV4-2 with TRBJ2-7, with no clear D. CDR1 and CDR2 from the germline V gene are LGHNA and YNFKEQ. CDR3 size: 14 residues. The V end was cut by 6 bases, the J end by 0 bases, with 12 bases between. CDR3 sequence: CASSASVSSYEQYF. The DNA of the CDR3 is TGTGCCAGCAGTGCTTCTGTGAGCTCCTACGAGCAGTACTTC.

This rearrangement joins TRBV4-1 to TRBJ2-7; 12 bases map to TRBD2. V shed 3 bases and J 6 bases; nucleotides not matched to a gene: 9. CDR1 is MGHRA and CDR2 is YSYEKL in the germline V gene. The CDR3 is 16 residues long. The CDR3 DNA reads TGCGCCAGCAGCCATGCTAGCGGGAGGGCCCAGCGCGAGCAGTACTTC. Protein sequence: CASSHASGRAQREQYF.

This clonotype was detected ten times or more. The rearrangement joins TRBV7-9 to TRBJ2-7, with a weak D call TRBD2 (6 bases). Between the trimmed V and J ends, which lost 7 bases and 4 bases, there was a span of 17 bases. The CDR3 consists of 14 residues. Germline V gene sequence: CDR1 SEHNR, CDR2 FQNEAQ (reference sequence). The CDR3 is CASTFGGSRYEQYF. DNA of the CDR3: TGTGCCAGCACCTTCGGGGGATCCCGTTACGAGCAGTACTTC.

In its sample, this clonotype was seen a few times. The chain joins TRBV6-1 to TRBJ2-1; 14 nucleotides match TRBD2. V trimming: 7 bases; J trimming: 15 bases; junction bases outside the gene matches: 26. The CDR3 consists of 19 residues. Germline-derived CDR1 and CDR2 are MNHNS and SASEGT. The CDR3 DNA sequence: TGTGCCAGCACCATTCGGACTAGCGGGAGGAAAAGAAGGAAAAGGGGGAGGTTCTTC. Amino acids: CASTIRTSGRKRRKRGRFF.